The clone carrying this T cell receptor (beta chain) was recorded a few times. The antigen remains unidentified. V was shortened by 1 base and J by 4 bases, with 15 bases between the two germline ends. The CDR3 has 16 amino acids. This record comes from a study of CD8 T cells in ankylosing spondylitis. Whole-study findings and limits: Made up of under ten highly homologous variants, a TCR beta motif appeared characteristic of ankylosing spondylitis blood.

TCRdb redid the calling of the 5' RACE reads with MiXCR, one entry per CDR3 protein. The sample shows under 450,000 distinct CDR3 sequences, 17% of them seen only once. The chain uses TRBV23-1 and TRBJ2-3; TRBD1 might be the D (5 bases). TRBV23-1 is annotated as an ORF whose role is uncertain. The origin of this receptor is a male donor with ankylosing spondylitis. Sequencing input: blood, either unsorted or a sorted T cell fraction (not recorded which). CDR3 amino acids: CASSQYQGMRSDTQYF. The CDR3 DNA is TGCGCCAGCAGTCAATATCAGGGAATGAGGTCAGATACGCAGTATTTT.